A single sample is the source of the 16 T cell receptor beta chains below, sequenced in a study of T cell responses to AZD1222 COVID-19 vaccine. The repertoire was sequenced with immunoSEQ multiplex PCR; TCRdb's copy has only in-frame clones and lacks some. This table has more than 95,000 clones, around 90% appearing once. The material sequenced was peripheral blood, taken on day 0 of AZD1222 vaccination. The source of these receptors is an adult in good health.

The gene calls are TRBV10-3 and TRBJ2-7, with TRBD2 identical over 9 bases. The CDR3 covers 15 residues. Germline V gene sequence: CDR1 ENHRY, CDR2 SYGVKD. V lost 3 bases and J lost 6; bases outside the gene matches: 9. The CDR3: CAISDGAAGGREQYF. CDR3 sequence (DNA): TGTGCCATCAGTGATGGTGCAGCGGGGGGACGCGAGCAGTACTTC.

V and J are TRBV28 and TRBJ2-7; D uncertain. Trimming removed 1 base from V and 5 bases from J, with 0 bases in between. The CDR3 has 10 residues. CDR1 and CDR2 (germline): MDHEN, SYDVKM. The CDR3 sequence: CASSLYEQYF. The CDR3 bases are TGTGCCAGCAGTTTATACGAGCAGTACTTC.

This sequence joins TRBV25-1 and TRBJ1-1; a possible D gene is TRBD1 (5 bases). V dropped 2 bases and J dropped 11 bases, with 12 bases sitting between them. Looked up from germline, CDR1 is MGHDK and CDR2 is SYGVNS. This CDR3 comprises 12 residues. The CDR3 bases are TGTGCCAGCAGTGAAATCCGGTCAGGGGCTTTCTTT. Protein sequence: CASSEIRSGAFF.

The rearrangement joins TRBV6-5 to TRBJ1-5; D gene unclear. Germline-derived CDR1 and CDR2 are MNHEY and SVGAGI. V lost 6 bases to trimming and J lost 3 bases, with 15 bases between them. The CDR3 is 15 residues long. The chain's CDR3 is CASSPTRNPNQPQHF. The CDR3, as DNA: TGTGCCAGCAGCCCGACCAGGAACCCCAATCAGCCCCAGCATTTT.

The V and J genes are TRBV18 and TRBJ2-1; D is uncertain. This CDR3 has 14 residues. Germline CDR1 reads KGHSH; CDR2 reads LQKENI. The germline V and J ends were trimmed by 5 bases and 9 bases, with 17 bases remaining between them. Written as DNA, the CDR3 is TGTGCCAGCTCAGAAGGTGTGACGGGCGGTGAGCAGTTCTTC. Amino acids: CASSEGVTGGEQFF.

The chain carries TRBV20-1 and TRBJ2-7, with 10 nucleotides matching TRBD2. With V trimmed by 3 bases and J by 3 bases, 5 bases remained unmatched. The CDR3 is 14 residues long. Germline values: CDR1 DFQATT, CDR2 SNEGSKA (reference sequence). DNA for the CDR3: TGCAGTGCTAGTATCGCTAGCGGGAGCTACGAGCAGTACTTC. It yields the protein CSASIASGSYEQYF.

The chain carries TRBV28 and TRBJ2-7; tentative D call: TRBD2 (5 bases). V dropped 6 bases and J dropped 2 bases, with 8 bases sitting between them. The germline V gene encodes CDR1 MDHEN and CDR2 SYDVKM. This CDR3 contains 12 residues. As DNA, the CDR3 is TGTGCCAGCAGCCTACTAGCCTACGAGCAGTACTTC. Amino acid sequence: CASSLLAYEQYF.

The gene calls are TRBV5-1 and TRBJ1-4, with TRBD1 matching over 8 bases. Germline loops: CDR1 SGHRS, CDR2 YFSETQ. CDR3 length: 16 amino acids. V dropped 0 bases and J dropped 8; count of bases not matched to a gene: 9. The CDR3 protein is CASSLGVTGAREKLFF. The CDR3, as DNA: TGCGCCAGCAGCTTGGGCGTGACAGGGGCACGGGAAAAACTGTTTTTT.

The chain employs TRBV6-2 or TRBV6-3 and TRBJ2-2; D might be TRBD1 or TRBD2, each matching 5 bases. The V gene lost 5 bases and the J gene lost 6 bases, with 16 bases spanning the gap. The V gene's germline CDR1 is MNHEY and CDR2 SVGEGT. The CDR3 runs 15 residues. The CDR3: CASSQRGPTAGELFF. DNA of the CDR3: TGTGCCAGCAGTCAACGGGGACCTACCGCCGGGGAGCTGTTTTTT.

The V call is TRBV12-3 or TRBV12-4, the J call TRBJ1-2; TRBD1 is a possible D gene (5 bases). The V gene lost 6 bases and the J gene lost 8 bases, with 16 bases spanning the gap. The CDR3 contains 13 residues. CDR3 bases: TGTGCCAGCAGGGACACAAGAGTGGGGGGCTACACCTTC. Residues: CASRDTRVGGYTF.

The chain has TRBV10-3 and TRBJ1-4; D is unclear. This CDR3 has 11 amino acids. Trimming left V 0 bases short and J 8 bases short, with 1 base between. Looked up from germline, CDR1 is ENHRY and CDR2 is SYGVKD. In DNA, the CDR3 is TGTGCCATCAGTGAGTCAGAAAAACTGTTTTTT. Translating gives CAISESEKLFF.

V usage is TRBV5-4 and J usage is TRBJ2-7; maybe TRBD2 (6 bases). The CDR3 sequence is 15 residues long. The V gene lost 3 bases and the J gene lost 1 base, with 14 bases spanning the gap. The germline V gene encodes CDR1 SGHNT and CDR2 YYREEE (reference sequence). The CDR3: CASSWGGRRSYEQYF. In DNA form, the CDR3 reads TGTGCCAGCAGCTGGGGAGGTAGGCGTTCCTACGAGCAGTACTTC.

This chain connects TRBV5-1 to TRBJ1-1; TRBD1 is a possible D gene (5 bases). The CDR3 runs 13 residues. From germline, CDR1 is SGHRS and CDR2 YFSETQ. V lost 7 bases to trimming and J lost 6 bases, with 16 bases between them. CDR3 in amino acids: CASGTQGLPEAFF. The CDR3, as DNA: TGCGCCAGCGGGACCCAGGGCCTCCCTGAAGCTTTCTTT.

Concerning this clone itself: The sample contains more than one DNA sequence encoding this CDR3. This sequence joins TRBV7-2 and TRBJ1-4; D ambiguous. Germline V lookup: CDR1 SGHTA, CDR2 FQGNSA. CDR3 length: 14 amino acids. Trimming removed 1 base at V and 8 bases at J, with 11 bases between. This chain's CDR3 is CASSLGARGEKLFF. The CDR3 nucleotides read TGTGCCAGCAGCTTAGGGGCGCGGGGAGAAAAACTGTTTTTT. The whole variable domain, remainder taken from reference TRBV7-2 and TRBJ1-4, is GAGVSQSPSNKVTEKGKDVELRCDPISGHTALYWYRQSLGQGLEFLIYFQGNSAPDKSGLPSDRFSAERTGGSVSTLTIQRTQQEDSAVYLCASSLGARGEKLFFGSGTQLSVL.

The chain recombines TRBV19 with TRBJ1-1, with 9 bases lining up with TRBD1. Looked up from germline, CDR1 is LNHDA and CDR2 is SQIVND (reference sequence). The V segment lost 3 bases and the J segment 3 bases; nucleotides outside the gene matches: 8. This CDR3 contains 16 residues. CDR3 bases: TGTGCCAGTAGTATTCGGGGGACAGGGTGGGACACTGAAGCTTTCTTT. Translated, it gives CASSIRGTGWDTEAFF.

The V gene is TRBV28, the J gene TRBJ2-4; no firm D call. Deletions cut 6 bases from V and 3 bases from J, with 12 bases between. This CDR3 contains 14 residues. The germline V gene encodes CDR1 MDHEN and CDR2 SYDVKM. The CDR3 here is CASSRDGSKNIQYF. The DNA of the CDR3 is TGTGCCAGCAGCCGTGACGGAAGCAAAAACATTCAGTACTTC.